The subject of this entry is one T cell receptor (beta chain). The target antigen is unknown. The data originate from a study of shared clonotypes between healthy human individuals. V was clipped by 4 bases and J by 2 bases; unmatched bases: 3. CDR3 size: 15 residues. Germline V CDR1 and CDR2: SGHNT, YYREEE (reference sequence). The method was immunoSEQ multiplex PCR; TCRdb's version includes in-frame clones alone and lacks a portion of them. The data show around 2.5 million clones, roughly 93% seen once. Whole-study findings and limits: The researchers took only blood, and tissue repertoires probably look different.

Participating donors were healthy, HIV-negative adults free of recent acute infections or vaccinations. The sequenced material came from naive CD4+ T cells from PBMCs. Described subset: CD45RA+ positively selected. This TCR derives from a man younger than 35 in good health. Some clones in this sample may be carry-over from other donors' samples. The V and J genes are TRBV5-4 and TRBJ1-4; TRBD1 matches 9 bases. The CDR3 loop reads CASSKQGATNEKLFF. The CDR3 DNA reads TGTGCCAGCAGCAAACAGGGGGCGACTAATGAAAAACTGTTTTTT.